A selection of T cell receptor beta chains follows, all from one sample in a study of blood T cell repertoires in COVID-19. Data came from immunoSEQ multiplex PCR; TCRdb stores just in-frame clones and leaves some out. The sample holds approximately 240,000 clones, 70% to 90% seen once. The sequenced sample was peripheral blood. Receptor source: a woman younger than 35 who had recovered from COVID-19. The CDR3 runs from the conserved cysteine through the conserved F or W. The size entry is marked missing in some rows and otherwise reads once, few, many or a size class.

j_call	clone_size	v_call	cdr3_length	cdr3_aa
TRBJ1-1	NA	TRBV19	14	CASSINRANTEAFF
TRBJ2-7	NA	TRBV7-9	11	CASSLVNEQYF
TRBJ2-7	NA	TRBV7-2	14	CASSTTGVTYEQYF
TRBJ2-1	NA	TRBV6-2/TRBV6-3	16	CASSYLAGGPRNEQFF
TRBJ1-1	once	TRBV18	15	CASSPPAGQGTEAFF
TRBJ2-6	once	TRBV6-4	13	CARQGSGANVLTF
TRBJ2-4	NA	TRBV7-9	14	CASSLGTIDGIQYF
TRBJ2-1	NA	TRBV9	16	CASSTQREGRENEQFF
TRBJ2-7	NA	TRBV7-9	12	CASSLQGYEQYF
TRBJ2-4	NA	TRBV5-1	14	CASSLRREGDIQYF
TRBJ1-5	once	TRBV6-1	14	CASSEVGTNQPQHF
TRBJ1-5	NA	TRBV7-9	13	CASSTQENQPQHF
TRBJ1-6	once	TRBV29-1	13	CSVEVSGNSPLHF
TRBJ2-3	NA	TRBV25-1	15	CASSGTGLYADTQYF
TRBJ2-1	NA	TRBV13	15	CASSLGRGPLIVQFF
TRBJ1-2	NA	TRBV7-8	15	CASSLEADSRYGYTF
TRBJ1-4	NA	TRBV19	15	CASRNRDSLNEKLFF
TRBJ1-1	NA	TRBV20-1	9	CSALPEAFF
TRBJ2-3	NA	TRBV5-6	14	CASSLWGGTDTQYF
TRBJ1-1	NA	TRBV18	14	CASSPPRGGTEAFF
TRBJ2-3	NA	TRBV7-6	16	CASSLAGGTLTDTQYF
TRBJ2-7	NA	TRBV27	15	CASKLTAGSSYEQYF
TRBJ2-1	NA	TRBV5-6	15	CASSQALSSYNEQFF